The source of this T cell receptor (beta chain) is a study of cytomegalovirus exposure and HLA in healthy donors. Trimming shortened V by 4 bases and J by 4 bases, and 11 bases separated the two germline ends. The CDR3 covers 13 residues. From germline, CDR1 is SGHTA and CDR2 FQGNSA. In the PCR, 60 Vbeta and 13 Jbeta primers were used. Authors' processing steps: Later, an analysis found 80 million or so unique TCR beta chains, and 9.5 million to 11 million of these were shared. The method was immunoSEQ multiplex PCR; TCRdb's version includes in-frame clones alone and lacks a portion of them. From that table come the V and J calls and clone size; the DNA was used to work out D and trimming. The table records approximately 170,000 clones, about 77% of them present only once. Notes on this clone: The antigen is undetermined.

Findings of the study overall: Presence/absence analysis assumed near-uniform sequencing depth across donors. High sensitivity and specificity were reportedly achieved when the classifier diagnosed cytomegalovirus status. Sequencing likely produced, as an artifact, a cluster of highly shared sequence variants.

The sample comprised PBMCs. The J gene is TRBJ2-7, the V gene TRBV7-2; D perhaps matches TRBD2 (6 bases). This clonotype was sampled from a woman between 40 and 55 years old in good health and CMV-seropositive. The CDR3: CASSSRLGYEQYF. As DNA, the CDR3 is TGTGCCAGCAGCTCTAGACTAGGTTACGAGCAGTACTTC.